This T cell receptor (beta chain) was sequenced for a study of blood T cell repertoires in COVID-19. Germline assignment: CDR1 GTSNPN and CDR2 SVGIG (reference sequence). The CDR3 spans 15 residues. With 0 bases removed from V and 2 bases from J, the gap between germline ends came to 11 bases. As originally analysed: The assay estimated nucleated cells by amplifying reference gene primers. Method: immunoSEQ multiplex PCR; TCRdb's copy keeps in-frame clones and lacks some. The V and J calls and the clone size are those of that table, but D and trimming were determined from the DNA. The profile shows 150,000 to 200,000 clones, roughly 82% of them singletons. This clone came up a few times.

The sequenced sample consisted of peripheral blood. The sequence was collected from a woman aged 55 to 70 with COVID-19, enrolled during active disease. The rearrangement links TRBV30 to TRBJ1-5, with D perhaps matching TRBD1 (6 bases). The CDR3 reads CAWSVRGGGNQPQHF. In DNA, the CDR3 is TGTGCCTGGAGTGTAAGAGGGGGGGGCAATCAGCCCCAGCATTTT.